This T cell receptor beta chain was identified during a study of T cells after yellow fever vaccination (dated by TCRdb to between 2018 and 2021). About the investigation overall: Libraries from fractions with low cell numbers were prepared with the SMART-Seq v4 Ultra Low Input RNA kit. To follow T-cell clones before and after primary and booster YFV17D yellow fever vaccination, bulk TCR alpha and beta repertoires were sequenced over time. Blood was drawn at multiple timepoints before and after primary and secondary immunization, with bulk PBMC replicates and cell subsets isolated. Two healthy male donors, one aged 18 to 29 and one aged 30 to 40 years, were included in the cohort.

Synthesis of TCR cDNA relied on 5'RACE template switching, a step that introduced a universal primer site along with unique molecular identifiers. cDNA synthesis was primed from both the TCR alpha and TCR beta constant segments. Libraries were amplified in two PCR steps, with sample barcodes and sequencing adapters added in the second step. Sequencing of libraries was performed on Illumina HiSeq 2500 (2x100 bp) or NovaSeq (2x150 bp). The authors processed their data as follows. MIGEC was used to demultiplex reads and collapse the reads into UMI consensus sequences, and MiXCR was used for V(D)J alignment. Clonotypes responding to the vaccine were identified with edgeR on replicate PBMC samples, with the criteria of FDR below 0.01 and a log2 fold change above 5 up to day 15. Each bulk clonotype was labeled CD4 or CD8 based on which sequenced repertoire, CD4 or CD8, contained the clonotype at higher abundance. TCRdb trimmed the raw reads at Q25, called clones with MiXCR and kept productive beta chains. For every CDR3 protein sequence, its rows merge into one entry that carries the most common genes and DNA. TCRdb, rather than the study authors, made the V and J calls. The table for this sample lists 350,000 to 450,000 distinct CDR3 sequences; 6.2% of them were counted only once. The top ten hold 15% of the sample.

The CDR3 is made up of 16 amino acids, end residues included. CDR3 DNA is the only sequence kept; it has 48 bases, read in frame from the first base. CDR1 and CDR2, looked up from the germline V gene, are ENHRY and SYGVKD. At the junction V is shortened by 10 bases and J by 4 bases; bases outside the gene matches: 17. Summary of the overall study and its limitations: FACS-sorted repertoires could contain abundant contaminating clonotypes from the bulk population, so computational filtering was required. The secondary T-cell response was found to be weaker but faster than the primary response, with a peak reached on day 5 rather than on day 15. After the booster, most of the clones that had expanded following primary vaccination were detected again (just under 97% of CD4 and around 88% of CD8), which suggests that memory was broadly maintained. The study included only a couple of donors, which limits how far the findings can be generalized. A small share of clonotypes was detected in both CD4 and CD8 compartments, with the overlap likely arising from convergent recombination.

In light of the paper, this sample's treatment or condition label describes: live attenuated yellow fever vaccine strain. At each blood-draw timepoint, two biological replicates of bulk PBMCs were obtained. A standard Ficoll-Paque protocol was used to isolate PBMCs from peripheral blood. TriZol was used to extract RNA from bulk PBMCs, CD4 and CD8 fractions, and dextramer-positive and dextramer-negative fractions. As regards this clonotype: The antigen it recognizes is unknown. A clone one base away is much larger, so this may be a read error. The CDR3 carries no conserved terminal phenylalanine or tryptophan, so it likely arises from a read error.

This clonotype originated in a man younger than 45 who received the YFV17D yellow fever vaccine. The V and J segments used are TRBV10-3 and TRBJ2-7; the junction holds 9 bases that match TRBD2. The material was PBMCs, obtained 5 days after the yellow fever booster vaccination. The sequence in DNA is TGTGCCACCAAGAACGCCCCTAGCGGGATTTCTTACGAGCAGTACATC. Its protein product is CATKNAPSGISYEQYI.